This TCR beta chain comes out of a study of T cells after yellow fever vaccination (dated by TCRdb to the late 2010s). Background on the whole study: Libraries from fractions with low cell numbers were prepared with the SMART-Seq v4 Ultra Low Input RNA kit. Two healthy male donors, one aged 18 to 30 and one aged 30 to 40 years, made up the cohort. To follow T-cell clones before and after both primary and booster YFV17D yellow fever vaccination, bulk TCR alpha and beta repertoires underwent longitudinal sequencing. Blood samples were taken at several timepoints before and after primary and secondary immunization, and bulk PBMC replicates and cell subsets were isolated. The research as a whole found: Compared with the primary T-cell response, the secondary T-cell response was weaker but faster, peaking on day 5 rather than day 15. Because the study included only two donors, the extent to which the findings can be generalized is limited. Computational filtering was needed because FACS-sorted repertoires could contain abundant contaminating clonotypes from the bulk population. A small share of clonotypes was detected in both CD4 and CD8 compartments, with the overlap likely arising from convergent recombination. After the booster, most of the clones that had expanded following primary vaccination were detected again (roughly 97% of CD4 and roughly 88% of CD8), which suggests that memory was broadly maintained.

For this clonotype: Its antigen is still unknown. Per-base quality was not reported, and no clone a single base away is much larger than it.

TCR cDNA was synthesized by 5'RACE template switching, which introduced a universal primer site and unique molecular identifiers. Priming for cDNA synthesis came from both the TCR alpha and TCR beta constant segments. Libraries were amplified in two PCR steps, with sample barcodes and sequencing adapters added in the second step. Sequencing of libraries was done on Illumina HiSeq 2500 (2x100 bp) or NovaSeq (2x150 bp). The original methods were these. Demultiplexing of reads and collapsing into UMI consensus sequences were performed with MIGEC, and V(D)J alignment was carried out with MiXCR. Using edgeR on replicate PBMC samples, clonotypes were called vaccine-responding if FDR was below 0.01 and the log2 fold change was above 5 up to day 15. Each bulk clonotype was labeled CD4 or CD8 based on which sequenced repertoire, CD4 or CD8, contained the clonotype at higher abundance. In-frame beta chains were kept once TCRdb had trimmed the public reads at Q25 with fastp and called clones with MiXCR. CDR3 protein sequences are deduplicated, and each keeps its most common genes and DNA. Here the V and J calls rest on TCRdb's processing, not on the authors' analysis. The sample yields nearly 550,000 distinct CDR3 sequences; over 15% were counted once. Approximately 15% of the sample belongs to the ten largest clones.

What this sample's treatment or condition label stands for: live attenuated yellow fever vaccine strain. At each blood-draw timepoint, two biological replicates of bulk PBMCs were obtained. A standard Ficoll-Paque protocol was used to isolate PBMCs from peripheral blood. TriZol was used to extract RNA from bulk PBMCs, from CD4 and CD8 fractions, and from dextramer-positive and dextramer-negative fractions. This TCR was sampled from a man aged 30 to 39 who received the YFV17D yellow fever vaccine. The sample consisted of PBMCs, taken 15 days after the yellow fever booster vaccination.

The nucleotide sequence reads TGTGCCAGTAAACCGAGGGAAGGTGGTGAAAAACTGTTTTTT. The resulting protein is CASKPREGGEKLFF. This chain joins TRBV19 to TRBJ1-4, with the D gene uncertain. The CDR3 covers 14 residues, taking in both the cysteine and the phenylalanine. The CDR3 DNA has 42 bases and is translated from base 1. In the germline V gene (reference sequence), CDR1 corresponds to LNHDA and CDR2 to SQIVND. V was cut back by 7 bases and J by 7 bases, leaving a gap of 16 bases between them.